Given below is one T cell receptor beta chain in context. Its target is unknown. TCRdb used MiXCR to reprocess the 5' RACE reads, holding one entry per CDR3 protein. The sample includes under 150,000 distinct CDR3 sequences, roughly 15% seen only once; the top ten take 2.5% to 3.5%. This sample is part of a study of CD8 T cells in ankylosing spondylitis. CDR1 and CDR2 (germline): MDHEN, SYDVKM. Losses at the gene ends were 5 bases for V and 6 bases for J; bases not matched to a gene: 9. This CDR3 contains 15 residues. Regarding the study as a whole: Some of these motif variants have turned up before, in reports on reactive arthritis synovial fluid and blood. It appeared that ankylosing spondylitis blood was characterized by a TCR beta motif of fewer than ten highly homologous variants. Reportedly, disease-linked clones are significantly enriched in ankylosing spondylitis patients' matched synovial fluid.

The sample consisted of blood, either unsorted or a sorted T cell fraction (not recorded which). The sequence came from a female donor with ankylosing spondylitis or in good health (not recorded which). This chain joins TRBV28 and TRBJ2-3, with 9 positions matching TRBD2. CDR3 protein: CASSPAGGGMDTQYF. The CDR3 nucleotides read TGTGCCAGCAGTCCTGCGGGGGGGGGCATGGATACGCAGTATTTT.